This is a list of T cell receptor beta chains from one sample in a study of blood T cell repertoires in COVID-19. Sequencing was performed with immunoSEQ multiplex PCR; in TCRdb, only in-frame clones are kept and a portion is missing. The data show almost 85,000 clones, approximately 90% seen once. Sequencing used PBMCs or T cells enriched from blood (not recorded which). The receptors stem from a woman in her fifties or sixties with acute COVID-19. The CDR3 runs from the conserved cysteine through the conserved F or W. The D gene is left open where the match is weak. Some rows mark clone size as missing; the rest say once, few, many or name a class of expanded clone.

v_gene: TRBV2
abundance: NA
j_gene: TRBJ1-2
len: 13
d_gene: TRBD1
CDR3aa: CASRTGQGGGYTF
CDR3nt: TGTGCCAGCAGGACGGGACAGGGTGGCGGCTACACCTTC

v_gene: TRBV7-9
abundance: NA
j_gene: TRBJ1-3
len: 13
d_gene: TRBD1
CDR3aa: CASTRGDGNTIYF
CDR3nt: TGTGCCAGCACCAGGGGGGACGGAAACACCATATATTTT

v_gene: TRBV25-1
abundance: NA
j_gene: TRBJ1-1
len: 12
d_gene: NA
CDR3aa: CASRNPGSEAFF
CDR3nt: TGTGCCAGCCGAAATCCAGGTTCTGAAGCTTTCTTT

v_gene: TRBV6-6
abundance: NA
j_gene: TRBJ1-1
len: 13
d_gene: NA
CDR3aa: CASRKGMNTEAFF
CDR3nt: TGTGCCAGCAGAAAGGGGATGAACACTGAAGCTTTCTTT

v_gene: TRBV25-1
abundance: NA
j_gene: TRBJ1-5
len: 15
d_gene: NA
CDR3aa: CASSAPGGINQPQHF
CDR3nt: TGTGCCAGCAGTGCTCCCGGGGGGATTAATCAGCCCCAGCATTTT

v_gene: TRBV19
abundance: NA
j_gene: TRBJ1-4
len: 14
d_gene: NA
CDR3aa: CATNLAREDEKLFF
CDR3nt: TGTGCCACCAATCTGGCCAGGGAAGATGAAAAACTGTTTTTT

v_gene: TRBV18
abundance: few
j_gene: TRBJ2-7
len: 15
d_gene: NA
CDR3aa: CASSPRPGERYEQYF
CDR3nt: TGTGCCAGCTCACCACGGCCAGGGGAACGCTACGAGCAGTACTTC

v_gene: TRBV13
abundance: NA
j_gene: TRBJ1-2
len: 14
d_gene: TRBD1
CDR3aa: CASSGQGPEWGYTF
CDR3nt: TGTGCCAGCTCTGGACAGGGGCCAGAGTGGGGCTACACCTTC

v_gene: TRBV19
abundance: NA
j_gene: TRBJ2-2
len: 14
d_gene: TRBD1
CDR3aa: CASTMGQGYGELFF
CDR3nt: TGTGCCAGTACCATGGGACAGGGTTACGGGGAGCTGTTTTTT

v_gene: TRBV2
abundance: NA
j_gene: TRBJ2-2
len: 16
d_gene: TRBD2
CDR3aa: CASIGAGGPETGELFF
CDR3nt: TGTGCCAGCATCGGAGCGGGAGGGCCGGAGACCGGGGAGCTGTTTTTT

v_gene: TRBV5-1
abundance: NA
j_gene: TRBJ2-5
len: 15
d_gene: TRBD2
CDR3aa: CASSRQAGGSETQYF
CDR3nt: TGCGCCAGCAGCCGGCAGGCGGGAGGGTCGGAGACCCAGTACTTC

v_gene: TRBV5-6
abundance: NA
j_gene: TRBJ2-1
len: 15
d_gene: NA
CDR3aa: CASSPGMVPYNEQFF
CDR3nt: TGTGCCAGCAGCCCCGGGATGGTCCCCTACAATGAGCAGTTCTTC

v_gene: TRBV6-5
abundance: NA
j_gene: TRBJ2-3
len: 14
d_gene: TRBD1
CDR3aa: CATKGQGIPDTQYF
CDR3nt: TGTGCCACAAAAGGACAGGGGATACCAGATACGCAGTATTTT

v_gene: TRBV5-1
abundance: once
j_gene: TRBJ2-3
len: 14
d_gene: NA
CDR3aa: CASSLTGSTDTQYF
CDR3nt: TGCGCCAGCAGCTTGACAGGGAGCACAGATACGCAGTATTTT

v_gene: TRBV10-3
abundance: NA
j_gene: TRBJ2-7
len: 13
d_gene: TRBD2
CDR3aa: CATNLAGTYEQYF
CDR3nt: TGTGCCACCAACCTAGCGGGGACCTACGAGCAGTACTTC

v_gene: TRBV18
abundance: NA
j_gene: TRBJ2-3
len: 14
d_gene: NA
CDR3aa: CASSPGRSTDTQYF
CDR3nt: TGTGCCAGCTCACCAGGGAGATCGACAGATACGCAGTATTTT

v_gene: TRBV7-3
abundance: once
j_gene: TRBJ2-7
len: 14
d_gene: NA
CDR3aa: CASSLGHSTYEQYF
CDR3nt: TGTGCCAGCAGCTTAGGACACTCCACCTACGAGCAGTACTTC

v_gene: TRBV10-3
abundance: NA
j_gene: TRBJ1-4
len: 14
d_gene: NA
CDR3aa: CAISEGLNSEKLFF
CDR3nt: TGTGCCATCAGTGAGGGACTCAATAGTGAAAAACTGTTTTTT

v_gene: TRBV7-9
abundance: NA
j_gene: TRBJ1-4
len: 14
d_gene: NA
CDR3aa: CASSLGAANEKLFF
CDR3nt: TGTGCCAGCAGCTTGGGGGCAGCTAATGAAAAACTGTTTTTT

v_gene: TRBV7-6
abundance: NA
j_gene: TRBJ2-7
len: 18
d_gene: TRBD2
CDR3aa: CASSSLVPSLAGIYEQYF
CDR3nt: TGTGCCAGCAGCTCCTTAGTCCCCTCTCTAGCGGGAATCTACGAGCAGTACTTC

v_gene: TRBV7-9
abundance: NA
j_gene: TRBJ1-5
len: 13
d_gene: NA
CDR3aa: CASSLKDLGPQHF
CDR3nt: TGTGCCAGCAGCTTAAAGGACTTAGGGCCCCAGCATTTT

v_gene: TRBV9
abundance: NA
j_gene: TRBJ2-3
len: 17
d_gene: NA
CDR3aa: CASSVVVEPSFPDTQYF
CDR3nt: TGTGCCAGCAGCGTAGTAGTCGAGCCAAGTTTTCCAGATACGCAGTATTTT

v_gene: TRBV27
abundance: NA
j_gene: TRBJ2-2
len: 14
d_gene: TRBD1
CDR3aa: CASRQGVITGELFF
CDR3nt: TGTGCCAGCAGACAGGGGGTAATCACCGGGGAGCTGTTTTTT

v_gene: TRBV30
abundance: NA
j_gene: TRBJ1-4
len: 12
d_gene: TRBD1
CDR3aa: CAYGSGGEKLFF
CDR3nt: TGTGCCTATGGATCAGGGGGTGAAAAACTGTTTTTT

v_gene: TRBV19
abundance: NA
j_gene: TRBJ2-1
len: 16
d_gene: TRBD2
CDR3aa: CASSISLAGGYNEQFF
CDR3nt: TGTGCCAGTAGTATCTCCCTAGCGGGAGGTTACAATGAGCAGTTCTTC

v_gene: TRBV29-1
abundance: once
j_gene: TRBJ2-1
len: 12
d_gene: NA
CDR3aa: CSVDGGDNEQFF
CDR3nt: TGCAGCGTTGATGGGGGCGACAATGAGCAGTTCTTC

v_gene: TRBV7-9
abundance: NA
j_gene: TRBJ1-4
len: 16
d_gene: TRBD1
CDR3aa: CASSLNRDSANEKLFF
CDR3nt: TGTGCCAGCAGCTTAAACAGGGACAGTGCTAATGAAAAACTGTTTTTT

v_gene: TRBV29-1
abundance: once
j_gene: TRBJ2-2
len: 13
d_gene: TRBD1
CDR3aa: CSGTGGDTGELFF
CDR3nt: TGCAGCGGGACAGGGGGAGATACCGGGGAGCTGTTTTTT

v_gene: TRBV19
abundance: NA
j_gene: TRBJ1-4
len: 14
d_gene: NA
CDR3aa: CASSIQGTNEKLFF
CDR3nt: TGTGCCAGTAGTATACAGGGGACTAATGAAAAACTGTTTTTT

v_gene: TRBV5-1
abundance: NA
j_gene: TRBJ2-1
len: 15
d_gene: NA
CDR3aa: CASSPGHASYNEQFF
CDR3nt: TGCGCCAGCAGCCCGGGACATGCCTCCTACAATGAGCAGTTCTTC

v_gene: TRBV5-8
abundance: NA
j_gene: TRBJ2-1
len: 14
d_gene: TRBD2
CDR3aa: CASSLGTSWHEQFF
CDR3nt: TGTGCCAGCAGCTTGGGGACTAGTTGGCATGAGCAGTTCTTC

v_gene: TRBV15
abundance: NA
j_gene: TRBJ2-2
len: 15
d_gene: NA
CDR3aa: CATSRDSGMAGELFF
CDR3nt: TGTGCCACCAGCAGAGATTCAGGGATGGCCGGGGAGCTGTTTTTT

v_gene: TRBV7-7
abundance: NA
j_gene: TRBJ2-5
len: 13
d_gene: NA
CDR3aa: CASSLGVGETQYF
CDR3nt: TGTGCCAGCAGCTTAGGAGTTGGAGAGACCCAGTACTTC

v_gene: TRBV19
abundance: NA
j_gene: TRBJ2-2
len: 16
d_gene: TRBD2
CDR3aa: CASSIKAGGRDGELFF
CDR3nt: TGTGCCAGTAGTATCAAAGCGGGAGGGAGAGACGGGGAGCTGTTTTTT

v_gene: TRBV7-3
abundance: NA
j_gene: TRBJ2-1
len: 13
d_gene: NA
CDR3aa: CASSFDSYNEQFF
CDR3nt: TGTGCCAGCAGCTTCGACAGTTACAATGAGCAGTTCTTC

v_gene: TRBV7-3
abundance: NA
j_gene: TRBJ1-5
len: 15
d_gene: NA
CDR3aa: CASCMGQGSNQPQHF
CDR3nt: TGTGCCAGCTGTATGGGGCAGGGAAGTAATCAGCCCCAGCATTTT

v_gene: TRBV6-5
abundance: NA
j_gene: TRBJ1-1
len: 16
d_gene: NA
CDR3aa: CASSYGGRGMNTEAFF
CDR3nt: TGTGCCAGCAGTTACGGGGGGAGGGGAATGAACACTGAAGCTTTCTTT

v_gene: TRBV7-9
abundance: NA
j_gene: TRBJ2-2
len: 14
d_gene: TRBD2
CDR3aa: CASSLSAGAGELFF
CDR3nt: TGTGCCAGCAGCTTAAGCGCGGGAGCCGGGGAGCTGTTTTTT

v_gene: TRBV25-1
abundance: NA
j_gene: TRBJ1-1
len: 14
d_gene: NA
CDR3aa: CASSDYRDGTEAFF
CDR3nt: TGTGCCAGCAGTGATTACAGGGATGGAACTGAAGCTTTCTTT

v_gene: TRBV19
abundance: NA
j_gene: TRBJ2-2
len: 17
d_gene: NA
CDR3aa: CASSIPGFGPNTGELFF
CDR3nt: TGTGCCAGTAGTATCCCAGGGTTTGGTCCGAACACCGGGGAGCTGTTTTTT

v_gene: TRBV6-5
abundance: NA
j_gene: TRBJ1-1
len: 15
d_gene: NA
CDR3aa: CASSYSRGGSVEAFF
CDR3nt: TGTGCCAGCAGTTACTCGCGGGGTGGATCTGTTGAAGCTTTCTTT

v_gene: TRBV6-6
abundance: NA
j_gene: TRBJ1-2
len: 15
d_gene: NA
CDR3aa: CASSYSDRINYGYTF
CDR3nt: TGTGCCAGCAGTTACTCGGACAGAATTAACTATGGCTACACCTTC

v_gene: TRBV6-2/TRBV6-3
abundance: NA
j_gene: TRBJ1-5
len: 14
d_gene: NA
CDR3aa: CASSYPGEGQPQHF
CDR3nt: TGTGCCAGCAGTTACCCAGGGGAAGGTCAGCCCCAGCATTTT

v_gene: TRBV11-3
abundance: NA
j_gene: TRBJ2-1
len: 14
d_gene: NA
CDR3aa: CASRRGIVGNEQFF
CDR3nt: TGTGCCAGCAGAAGGGGGATCGTCGGCAATGAGCAGTTCTTC

v_gene: TRBV5-5
abundance: once
j_gene: TRBJ2-7
len: 14
d_gene: TRBD1
CDR3aa: CASSFDRVRGEQYF
CDR3nt: TGTGCCAGCAGCTTCGACAGGGTAAGGGGCGAGCAGTACTTC

v_gene: TRBV7-9
abundance: NA
j_gene: TRBJ2-7
len: 14
d_gene: TRBD1
CDR3aa: CASSFNNRGNEQYF
CDR3nt: TGTGCCAGCAGCTTTAATAACAGGGGCAACGAGCAGTACTTC

v_gene: TRBV25-1
abundance: NA
j_gene: TRBJ1-2
len: 16
d_gene: TRBD1
CDR3aa: CASSHGQQGQGGGYTF
CDR3nt: TGTGCCAGCAGTCACGGGCAACAGGGACAGGGGGGTGGCTACACCTTC